The TCR beta chain described here comes from a study of response to subunit inactivated influenza vaccine. Findings and limits, study-wide: Each seasonal influenza vaccination recruits few new T cells, the authors suggested.

V shed 4 bases and J 3 bases; nucleotides not matched to a gene: 12. Germline values: CDR1 SGHAT, CDR2 FQDESV (reference sequence). This CDR3 has 18 amino acids. This clonotype occurred a few times. Its specificity is not known. One entry per CDR3 protein, called by TCRdb with MiXCR from the RT-PCR reads. The sample carries about 240,000 distinct CDR3 sequences, 9% to 15% recorded once. The sample here was non-naive T cells sorted from PBMCs, taken 14 to 15 days before vaccination. V and J are TRBV11-1 and TRBJ2-1; 10 nucleotides agree with TRBD2. This TCR was sampled from a man in his forties or fifties who received an inactivated influenza vaccine. The DNA of the CDR3 is TGTGCCAGCAGCTCGCGCCCGGGACTAGCGCCCGACTACAATGAGCAGTTCTTC. Protein: CASSSRPGLAPDYNEQFF. Looking up the rest from reference TRBV11-1 and TRBJ2-1 gives the full variable domain: EAEVAQSPRYKITEKSQAVAFWCDPISGHATLYWYRQILGQGPELLVQFQDESVVDDSQLPKDRFSAERLKGVDSTLKIQPAELGDSAMYLCASSSRPGLAPDYNEQFFGPGTRLTVL.